This T cell receptor (beta chain) was captured in a study of identical twins. Study-wide findings and caveats: Fewer insertions characterized abundant cord blood beta clonotypes, whereas memory repertoires showed none.

The length of the CDR3 is 19 residues. TCRdb redid the calling of the 5' RACE reads with MiXCR, one entry per CDR3 protein. The data show roughly 630,000 distinct CDR3 sequences, with 7.1% seen just once and roughly 1.6% held by the top ten. This clonotype was seen ten or more times. Its specificity is not known. The same specimen was also included in a second study, on yellow fever vaccine responses in identical twins.

Material for sequencing was PBMCs. V and J are TRBV21-1 and TRBJ1-2. TRBV21-1 is reported as a pseudogene. The receptor comes from a woman aged 18-29 years in good health. The DNA of the CDR3 is TGTGCCAGCAGCAAAGAAGGGGACTTCCTCGGGGGACGGGAATATGGCTACACCTTC. It codes for CASSKEGDFLGGREYGYTF.